This TCR beta chain was observed in a study of blood T cell repertoires in COVID-19. Study-wide context: T cells, B-cell-depleted T cells, or PBMCs supplied cDNA or gDNA.

Produced via immunoSEQ multiplex PCR; TCRdb's table is partial and in-frame only. The sample contains roughly 64,000 clones, around 84% of which appear only once. The germline CDR1 and CDR2 sequences are MDHEN and SYDVKM. V was clipped by 7 bases and J by 0 bases; unmatched bases: 6. The CDR3 length is 14 residues. The source is a man over 45 with active COVID-19. The chain couples TRBV28 to TRBJ2-7; 7 bases agree with TRBD2. The sample consisted of peripheral blood. The CDR3 nucleotides read TGTGCCAGCACCCCAGCGGGGAGCTCCTACGAGCAGTACTTC. This codes for CASTPAGSSYEQYF.